This T cell receptor (beta chain) was profiled in a study of T cells after yellow fever vaccination. This clonotype was seen more than once but under ten times. This CDR3 region has 15 residues. In germline, CDR1 is SGHDN, CDR2 FVKESK. V lost 5 bases and J lost 5, with 17 bases in between. As TCR cDNA was made by 5'RACE template switching, a universal primer site and UMIs were added. TCRdb independently ran MiXCR on the 5' RACE reads; one entry per CDR3 protein. The sample comprises more than 300,000 distinct CDR3 sequences, around a tenth of which are singletons, and under 4% rests with the top ten. The chain couples TRBV14 to TRBJ2-3, with D perhaps matching TRBD1 or TRBD2 (5 bases each). This receptor was taken from a young man who received the YFV17D yellow fever vaccine. Sequencing used CD4+ T cells sorted from PBMCs, obtained 45 days after the yellow fever booster vaccination. The chain's CDR3 is CASSAGTLIRDTQYF. CDR3 bases: TGTGCCAGCAGCGCCGGGACCTTAATTAGAGATACGCAGTATTTT.